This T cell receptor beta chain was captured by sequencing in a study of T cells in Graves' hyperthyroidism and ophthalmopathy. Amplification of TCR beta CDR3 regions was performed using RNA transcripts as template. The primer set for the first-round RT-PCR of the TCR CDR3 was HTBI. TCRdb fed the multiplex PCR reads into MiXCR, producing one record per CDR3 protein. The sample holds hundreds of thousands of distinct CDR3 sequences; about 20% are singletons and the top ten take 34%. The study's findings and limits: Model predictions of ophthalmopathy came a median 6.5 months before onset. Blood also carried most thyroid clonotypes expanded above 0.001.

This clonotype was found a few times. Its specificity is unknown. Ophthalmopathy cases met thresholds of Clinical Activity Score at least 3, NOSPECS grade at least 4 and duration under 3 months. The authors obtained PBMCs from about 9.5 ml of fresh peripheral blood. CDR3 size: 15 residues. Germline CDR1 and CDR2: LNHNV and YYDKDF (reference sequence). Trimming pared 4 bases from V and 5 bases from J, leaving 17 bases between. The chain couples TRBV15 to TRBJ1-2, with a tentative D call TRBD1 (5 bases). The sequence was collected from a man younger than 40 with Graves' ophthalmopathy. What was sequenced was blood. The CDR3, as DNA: TGTGCCACCAGCAAAGGAAGTCGAGCAGGGTATGGCTACACCTTC. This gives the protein CATSKGSRAGYGYTF.